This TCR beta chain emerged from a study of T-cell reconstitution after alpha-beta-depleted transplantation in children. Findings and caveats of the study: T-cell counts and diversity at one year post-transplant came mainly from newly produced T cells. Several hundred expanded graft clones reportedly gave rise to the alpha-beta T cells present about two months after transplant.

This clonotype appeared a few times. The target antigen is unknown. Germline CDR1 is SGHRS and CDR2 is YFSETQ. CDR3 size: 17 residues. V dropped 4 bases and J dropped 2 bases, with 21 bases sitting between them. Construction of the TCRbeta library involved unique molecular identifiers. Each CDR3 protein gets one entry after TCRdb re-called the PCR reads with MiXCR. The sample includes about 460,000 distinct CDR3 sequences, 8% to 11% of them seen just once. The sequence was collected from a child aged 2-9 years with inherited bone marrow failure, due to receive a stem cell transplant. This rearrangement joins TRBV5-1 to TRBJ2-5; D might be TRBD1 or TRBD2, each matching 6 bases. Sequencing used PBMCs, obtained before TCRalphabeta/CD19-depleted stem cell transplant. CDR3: CASSPRGGFVIQETQYF. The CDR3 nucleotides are TGCGCCAGCAGCCCAAGAGGGGGGTTTGTCATTCAAGAGACCCAGTACTTC.